Below are 10 T cell receptor beta chains sequenced from a single sample in a study of T cell repertoires in cytomegalovirus infection. Using its own MiXCR run on the reads, TCRdb lists one record per CDR3 protein. The sample lists 65,000 to 95,000 distinct CDR3 sequences; about 4% were seen once. The source material was PBMCs. These receptors all stem from a human donor in good health (CMV status not recorded). Some clones in this sample may be carry-over from other donors' samples.

This clonotype was detected ten times or more. The rearrangement links TRBV29-1 to TRBJ2-7, with a tentative D call TRBD2 (6 bases). The germline CDR1 and CDR2 sequences are SQVTM and ANQGSEA. V lost 6 bases to trimming and J lost 3 bases, with 18 bases between them. This CDR3 is built from 14 residues. The DNA for the CDR3 is TGCAGCGTGGAGGGGAATGCAGCTAGCTACGAGCAGTACTTC. Protein: CSVEGNAASYEQYF.

In this sample, this clonotype turned up many times. The chain has TRBV5-6 and TRBJ1-5, with D uncertain. The V and J ends lost 0 bases and 5 bases respectively, with 18 bases between them. Germline lookup yields CDR1 SGHDT and CDR2 YYEEEE. The CDR3 is 17 amino acids. This CDR3 reads CASSLASNRRPHQPQHF. The CDR3 DNA reads as TGTGCCAGCAGCTTGGCCTCGAACCGCCGACCCCATCAGCCCCAGCATTTT.

This clonotype has only one observation. The chain combines TRBV4-1 with TRBJ1-1, with a weak D call TRBD1 (5 bases). Germline loops: CDR1 MGHRA, CDR2 YSYEKL. There are 13 residues in the CDR3. Between the trimmed V and J ends, which lost 3 bases and 4 bases, there was a span of 9 bases. The CDR3 sequence is CASSQEGCTEAFF. CDR3 nucleotides: TGCGCCAGCAGCCAGGAGGGGTGCACTGAAGCTTTCTTT.

This clonotype was detected ten times or more. V and J are TRBV7-9 and TRBJ1-5; 7 nucleotides match TRBD1. Looked up from germline, CDR1 is SEHNR and CDR2 is FQNEAQ (reference sequence). Trimming removed 2 bases from V and 0 bases from J; junction bases left unmatched: 10. The CDR3 is 18 amino acids. Here the CDR3 reads CASSLKGGTEGSNQPQHF. As DNA, the CDR3 is TGTGCCAGCAGCTTAAAAGGAGGGACAGAAGGTAGCAATCAGCCCCAGCATTTT.

This clonotype was counted many times. The chain is built from TRBV28 and TRBJ1-5; D is perhaps TRBD1 (5 bases). Germline V gene lookup returns CDR1 MDHEN and CDR2 SYDVKM. The CDR3 has 14 amino acids. V was pared by 8 bases and J by 0 bases, with 11 bases between. CDR3 protein: CASAGSLSNQPQHF. In DNA, the CDR3 is TGTGCCAGCGCAGGGAGCCTTAGCAATCAGCCCCAGCATTTT.

This chain joins TRBV7-2 and TRBJ1-4; a possible D gene is TRBD1 (5 bases). This CDR3 spans 16 amino acids. V dropped 5 bases and J dropped 5 bases, with 18 bases sitting between them. CDR1 is SGHTA, CDR2 FQGNSA, per germline. For the CDR3, the DNA is TGTGCCAGCAGCAACAACACGGTACAGGCGAATGAAAAACTGTTTTTT. Translated: CASSNNTVQANEKLFF.

Concerning this clonotype: Possible read error: a much larger clone is one base away. The chain is built from TRBV3-1 and TRBJ1-2; the D is unclear. This CDR3 comprises 16 residues. Germline V gene sequence: CDR1 LGHDT, CDR2 YNNKEL (reference sequence). In DNA, the CDR3 is TGTACCAGCAGCCAAGATCTCGGCGGAGCTAACTATGGCTACACCTTC. This translates into CTSSQDLGGANYGYTF.

This clonotype was counted ten times or more. The rearrangement uses TRBV11-2 and TRBJ1-1; D is possibly TRBD1 (5 bases). V lost 3 bases, J lost 3 bases, and 8 bases lay in between. Germline values: CDR1 SGHAT, CDR2 FQNNGV. The CDR3 covers 13 residues. Here the CDR3 reads CASSFRVDTEAFF. The CDR3 DNA is TGTGCCAGCAGCTTCAGGGTGGACACTGAAGCTTTCTTT.

This clonotype has a count of ten or more. This chain joins TRBV7-9 and TRBJ2-3; D might be TRBD2 (6 bases). With 0 bases removed from V and 4 bases from J, the gap between germline ends came to 11 bases. The germline V gene has CDR1 SEHNR and CDR2 FQNEAQ (reference sequence). The CDR3 is 15 amino acids. The CDR3, as DNA: TGTGCCAGCAGCTTAGCGGAGGGGTATTCAGATACGCAGTATTTT. Translating it yields CASSLAEGYSDTQYF.

This clonotype was recorded at least ten times. The chain is built from TRBV27 and TRBJ2-7; maybe TRBD2 (5 bases). Germline V CDR1 and CDR2: MNHEY, SMNVEV (reference sequence). V was shortened by 5 bases and J by 7 bases, with 18 bases between the two germline ends. The CDR3 has 14 amino acids. Here the CDR3 DNA reads TGTGCCAGCAGTCCCAGTGGGAGCTATGTAGAGCAGTACTTC. Amino acid sequence: CASSPSGSYVEQYF.